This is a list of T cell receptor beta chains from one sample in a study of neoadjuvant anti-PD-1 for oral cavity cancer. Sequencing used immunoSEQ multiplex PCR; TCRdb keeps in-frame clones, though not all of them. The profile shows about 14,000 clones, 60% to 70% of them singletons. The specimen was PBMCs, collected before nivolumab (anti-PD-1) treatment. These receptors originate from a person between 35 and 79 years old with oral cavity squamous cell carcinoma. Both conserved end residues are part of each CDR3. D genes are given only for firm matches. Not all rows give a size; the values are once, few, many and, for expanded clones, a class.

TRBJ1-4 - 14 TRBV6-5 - TGTGCCAACCGGACAGTCGCCACTAATGAAAAACTGTTTTTT CANRTVATNEKLFF
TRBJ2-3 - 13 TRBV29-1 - TGCAGCGTTTTTCCTAGCAGACCCGATACGCAGTATTTT CSVFPSRPDTQYF
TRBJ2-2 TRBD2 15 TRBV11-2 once TGTGCCAGCAGCAACGGGGGGAGTCACACCGGGGAGCTGTTTTTT CASSNGGSHTGELFF
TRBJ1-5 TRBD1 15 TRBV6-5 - TGTGCCAGCAGTTACGGGCAGGGGGCCAATCAGCCCCAGCATTTT CASSYGQGANQPQHF
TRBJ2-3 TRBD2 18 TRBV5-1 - TGCGCCAGCAGCTTGCTAGCGGGGGGCCACCAAAGCACAGATACGCAGTATTTT CASSLLAGGHQSTDTQYF
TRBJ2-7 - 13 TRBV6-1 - TGTGCCAGCACTTACAGGGTAGGGTACGAGCAGTACTTC CASTYRVGYEQYF
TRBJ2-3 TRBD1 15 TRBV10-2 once TGCGCCAGCCGTCCCGGGACAGGGAATACACATACGCAGTATTTT CASRPGTGNTHTQYF
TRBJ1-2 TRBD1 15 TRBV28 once TGTGCCAGCAGTCGGCCGGGACAGGGAGTTTATGGCTACACCTTC CASSRPGQGVYGYTF
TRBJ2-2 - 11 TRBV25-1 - TGTGCCAGCATCGACACCGGGGAGCTGTTTTTT CASIDTGELFF
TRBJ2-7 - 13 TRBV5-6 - TGTGCCAGCAGCTTGGGGGCCTCCTACGAGCAGTACTTC CASSLGASYEQYF
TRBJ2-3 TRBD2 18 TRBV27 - TGTGCCAGCAGTTTACTAACTCAGGGAGGGTTAATCCCAGATACGCAGTATTTT CASSLLTQGGLIPDTQYF
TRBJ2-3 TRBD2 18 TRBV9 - TGTGCCAGCAGCGTATGGGGACTAGCGGATTCCCAGGGAGATACGCAGTATTTT CASSVWGLADSQGDTQYF
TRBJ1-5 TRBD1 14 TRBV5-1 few TGCGCCAGCAGCTTGACAGGGGACAATCAGCCCCAGCATTTT CASSLTGDNQPQHF
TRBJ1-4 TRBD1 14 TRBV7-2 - TGTGCCAGCAGCTTACAGGGGGGGAATGAAAAACTGTTTTTT CASSLQGGNEKLFF
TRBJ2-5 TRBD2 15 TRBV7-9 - TGTGCCAGCATCACTAGCGGGGGGTCCCGGGAGACCCAGTACTTC CASITSGGSRETQYF
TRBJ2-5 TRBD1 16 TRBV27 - TGTGCCAGCAGTTTAGAGGGGACAGGGGGCCAAGAGACCCAGTACTTC CASSLEGTGGQETQYF
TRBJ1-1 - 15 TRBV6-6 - TGTGCCAGCAGTTACTCGACGGGCAGCAGTGGTGAAGCTTTCTTT CASSYSTGSSGEAFF
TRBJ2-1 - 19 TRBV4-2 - TGTGCCAGCAGCCAAGATACGCCCGGACTGAGGAAAATTTACAATGAGCAGTTCTTC CASSQDTPGLRKIYNEQFF
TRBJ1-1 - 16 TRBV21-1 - TGTGCCAGCAGCGTGACAGGTCCCAGGGGGGACACTGAAGCTTTCTTT CASSVTGPRGDTEAFF
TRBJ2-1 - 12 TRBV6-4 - TGTGCCAGCAGTGACTGGGTAAATGAGCAGTTCTTC CASSDWVNEQFF
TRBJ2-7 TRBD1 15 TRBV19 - TGTGCCAGTAGTCCTGGGACAGGGGGCAATTACGAGCAGTACTTC CASSPGTGGNYEQYF
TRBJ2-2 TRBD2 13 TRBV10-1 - TGCGCCAGCACCGGGACTAGCGCCGGGGAGCTGTTTTTT CASTGTSAGELFF
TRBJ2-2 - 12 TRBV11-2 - TGTGCCAGCAGCCGTATGTCCGGGGAGCTGTTTTTT CASSRMSGELFF
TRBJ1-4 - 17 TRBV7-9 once TGTGCCAGCAGCTTAACAGGACGGATGACAACTAATGAAAAACTGTTTTTT CASSLTGRMTTNEKLFF
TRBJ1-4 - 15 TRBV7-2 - TGTGCCAGCAGCTTGGAGGGTCGAGCTAATGAAAAACTGTTTTTT CASSLEGRANEKLFF
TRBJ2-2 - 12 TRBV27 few TGTGCCAGACGGGGACACACCGGGGAGCTGTTTTTT CARRGHTGELFF
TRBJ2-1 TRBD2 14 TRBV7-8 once TGTGCCAGCAGCTCCCTCGGCGGGGGAAATGAGCAGTTCTTC CASSSLGGGNEQFF
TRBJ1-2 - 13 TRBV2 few TGTGCCAGCAGGACAGTGCTTGTCTATGGCTACACCTTC CASRTVLVYGYTF
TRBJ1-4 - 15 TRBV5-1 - TGCGCCAGCAGCTTGAAAGCAGGGACTAATGAAAAACTGTTTTTT CASSLKAGTNEKLFF
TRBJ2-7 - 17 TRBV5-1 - TGCGCCAGCAGCTCCACTAGCTCCGAGCTTATCGCCTACGAGCAGTACTTC CASSSTSSELIAYEQYF
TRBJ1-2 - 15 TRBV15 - TGTGCCACCAGCAGAGATCGGCAGGGTGCTGATGGCTACACCTTC CATSRDRQGADGYTF